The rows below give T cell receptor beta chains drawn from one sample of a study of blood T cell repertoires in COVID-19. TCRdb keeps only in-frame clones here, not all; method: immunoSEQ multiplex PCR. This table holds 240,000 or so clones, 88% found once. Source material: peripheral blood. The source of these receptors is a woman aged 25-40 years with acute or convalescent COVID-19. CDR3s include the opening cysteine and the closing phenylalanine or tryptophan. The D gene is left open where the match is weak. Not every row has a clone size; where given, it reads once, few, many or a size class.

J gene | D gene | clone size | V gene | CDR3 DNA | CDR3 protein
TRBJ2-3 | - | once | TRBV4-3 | TGCGCCAGCAGCCAAGCCAGGCGTAGGGATACGCAGTATTTT | CASSQARRRDTQYF
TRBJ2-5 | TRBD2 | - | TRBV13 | TGTGCCAGCAGCGTCGGGACTAGCGGGGGGGAGACCCAGTACTTC | CASSVGTSGGETQYF
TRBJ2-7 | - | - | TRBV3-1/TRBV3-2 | TGTGCCAGCAGCCAAGGATCGGGGTTCGAGCAGTACTTC | CASSQGSGFEQYF
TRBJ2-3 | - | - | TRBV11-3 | TGTGCCAGCAGCTTGGGCGGGCGGCCAGATACGCAGTATTTT | CASSLGGRPDTQYF
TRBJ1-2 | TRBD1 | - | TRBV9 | TGTGCCAGCAGCACCTACCCGATCCCCGCGGGACAGGGTTCGTTCGGCTACACCTTC | CASSTYPIPAGQGSFGYTF
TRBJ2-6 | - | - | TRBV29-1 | TGCAGCGTAACAGCAGGGGCCAACGTCCTGACTTTC | CSVTAGANVLTF
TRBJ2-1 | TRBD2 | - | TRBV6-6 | TGTGCCAGCAGTCCGACTAGCGTCGCCCCCAGATACAATGAGCAGTTCTTC | CASSPTSVAPRYNEQFF
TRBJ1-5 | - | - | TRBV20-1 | TGCAGTGCCAAAACCGCCGGGACCCAGCATTTT | CSAKTAGTQHF
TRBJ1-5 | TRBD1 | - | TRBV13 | TGTGCCAGCAGCCACAGGGGGAGCAATCAGCCCCAGCATTTT | CASSHRGSNQPQHF
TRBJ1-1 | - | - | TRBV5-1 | TGCGCCAGCAGAGAAGGACAGCTGAACACTGAAGCTTTCTTT | CASREGQLNTEAFF
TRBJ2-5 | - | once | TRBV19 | TGTGCCAGTAGTGCAGGGCGGAGTCAAGAGACCCAGTACTTC | CASSAGRSQETQYF
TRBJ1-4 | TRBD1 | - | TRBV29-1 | TGCAGCGTAGTGACAGGGGCCCCAACTAATGAAAAACTGTTTTTT | CSVVTGAPTNEKLFF
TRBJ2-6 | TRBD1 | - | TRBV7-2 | TGTGCCAGCAGCCTCCTGGGACAGCCCTCTGGGGCCAACGTCCTGACTTTC | CASSLLGQPSGANVLTF
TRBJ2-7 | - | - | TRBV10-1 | TGCGCCAGCAGAAACAGTTCCTACGAGCAGTACTTC | CASRNSSYEQYF
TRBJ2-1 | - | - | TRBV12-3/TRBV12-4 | TGTGCCAGCATAAAGGGACTCTACAATGAGCAGTTCTTC | CASIKGLYNEQFF
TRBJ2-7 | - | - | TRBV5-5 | TGTGCCAGCAGCTCTACGGGTGCCGAGCAGTACTTC | CASSSTGAEQYF
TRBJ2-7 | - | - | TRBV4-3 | TGCGCCAGCAGCCAAGATTCGGCAGGGGTCGGCTACGAGCAGTACTTC | CASSQDSAGVGYEQYF
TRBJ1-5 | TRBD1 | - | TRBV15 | TGTGCCACCAGCAGAGAACAGGGGCCGCGAGGTCAGCCCCAGCATTTT | CATSREQGPRGQPQHF
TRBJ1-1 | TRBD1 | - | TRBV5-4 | TGTGCCAGCAGCTTGACCGGGACAGCCACAGAAGCTTTCTTT | CASSLTGTATEAFF
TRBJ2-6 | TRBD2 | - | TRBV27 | TGTGCCAGCAGTTTCTCGAGCGGGAGGGGCTCTGGGGCCAACGTCCTGACTTTC | CASSFSSGRGSGANVLTF
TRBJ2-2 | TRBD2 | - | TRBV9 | TGTGCCAGCAGCGGGGTCAGCGGGAGAAACACCGGGGAGCTGTTTTTT | CASSGVSGRNTGELFF
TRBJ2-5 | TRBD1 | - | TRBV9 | TGTGCCAGCAGCGTAGGGCCCTCGGGACAGGGGGCTTTTGAGACCCAGTACTTC | CASSVGPSGQGAFETQYF
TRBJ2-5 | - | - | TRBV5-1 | TGCGCCAGCAGCTTGGGCAGGGAAGGAACCCAGTACTTC | CASSLGREGTQYF
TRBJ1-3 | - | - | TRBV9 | TGTGCCAGCAGCGTAGATGGCTCCTCTGGAAACACCATATATTTT | CASSVDGSSGNTIYF
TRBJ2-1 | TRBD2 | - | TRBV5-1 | TGCGCCAGCAGCTTGGTCGTGGGTATGGCTAGCGGGGGCAATGAGCAGTTCTTC | CASSLVVGMASGGNEQFF
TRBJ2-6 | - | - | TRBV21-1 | TGTGCCAGCAGCAAAGTGGCCCTCGGAGGGTCCTACGTCTCTGGGGCCAACGTCCTGACTTTC | CASSKVALGGSYVSGANVLTF
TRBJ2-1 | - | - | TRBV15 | TGTGCCACCAGCAGAGATTTTGGGACACTTGCCTACAATGAGCAGTTCTTC | CATSRDFGTLAYNEQFF
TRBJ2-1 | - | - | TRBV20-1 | TGCAGTGCGAGTGGTGCTCTAGGAGCTCTGGTCGATGAGCAGTTCTTC | CSASGALGALVDEQFF
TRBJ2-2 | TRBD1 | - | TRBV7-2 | TGTGCCAGCAGCTTAGGGCAGGGGGCGCGATCCGGCGGGGAGCTGTTTTTT | CASSLGQGARSGGELFF
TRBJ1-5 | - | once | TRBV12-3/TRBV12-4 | TGTGCCAGCAGTTTATTTGTCGTTCAGCCCCAGCATTTT | CASSLFVVQPQHF
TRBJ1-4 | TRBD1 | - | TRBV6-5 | TGTGCCAGCGGGGACAGGTTCTGGGAAAAACTGTTTTTT | CASGDRFWEKLFF
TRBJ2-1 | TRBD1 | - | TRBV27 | TGTGCCAGTAAAAAAACGGGACAGGGTACGGGTGAGCAGTTCTTC | CASKKTGQGTGEQFF
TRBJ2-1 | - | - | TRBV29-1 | TGCAGCGGGGACACCCCTGGTGAGCAGTTCTTC | CSGDTPGEQFF
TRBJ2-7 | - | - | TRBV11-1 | TGTGCCAGCAGCTTAGCAGCCGGGGTGACCTACGAGCAGTACTTC | CASSLAAGVTYEQYF
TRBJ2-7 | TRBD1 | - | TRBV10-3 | TGTGCCATCAGTGGGACAGGGACGCTCTACGAGCAGTACTTC | CAISGTGTLYEQYF
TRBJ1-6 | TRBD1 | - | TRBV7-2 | TGTGCCAGCAGCCAAGCGACAGGGGATTCACCCCTCCACTTT | CASSQATGDSPLHF
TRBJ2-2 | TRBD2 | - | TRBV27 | TGTGCCAGCAGTTTTGAAGGCGGGCGGGGGTACACCGGGGAGCTGTTTTTT | CASSFEGGRGYTGELFF
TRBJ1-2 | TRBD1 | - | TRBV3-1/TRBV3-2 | TGTGCCAGCAGCCTTACCTCCGGGACAGGGGGAAACTATGGCTACACCTTC | CASSLTSGTGGNYGYTF
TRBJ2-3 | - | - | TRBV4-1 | TGCGCCAGCAGCCAATTATTTGGCACAGATACGCAGTATTTT | CASSQLFGTDTQYF
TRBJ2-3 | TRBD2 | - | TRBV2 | TGTGCCAGGGGGACTAGCGGCACAGATACGCAGTATTTT | CARGTSGTDTQYF
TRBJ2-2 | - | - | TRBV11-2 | TGTGCCAGCACCTGGCGGGTTAACACCGGGGAGCTGTTTTTT | CASTWRVNTGELFF
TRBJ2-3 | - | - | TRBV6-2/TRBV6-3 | TGTGCCAGCAGTTACGTGGAGACCCGCACAGATACGCAGTATTTT | CASSYVETRTDTQYF
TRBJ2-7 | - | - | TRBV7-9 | TGTGCCAGCAGCGCCGACAGCTCCTACGAGCAGTACTTC | CASSADSSYEQYF
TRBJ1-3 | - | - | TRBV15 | TGTGCCACCAGCAGAGACAGGGGAAGAGGAAACACCATATATTTT | CATSRDRGRGNTIYF
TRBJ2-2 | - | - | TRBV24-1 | TGTGCCACCAGTGACTCAGGGGTAGCCGGGGAGCTGTTTTTT | CATSDSGVAGELFF
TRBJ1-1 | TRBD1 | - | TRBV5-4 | TGTGCCAGCAGCTTGGGATACAGGGGCCGGACTGAAGCTTTCTTT | CASSLGYRGRTEAFF
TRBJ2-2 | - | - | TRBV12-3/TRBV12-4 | TGTGCCAGCAGTTTCGCAGGGGGGGAGCTGTTTTTT | CASSFAGGELFF
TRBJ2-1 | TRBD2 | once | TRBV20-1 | TGCAGTGCTAGTCTTCCTAGCGGGAGAGTCTCCTACAATGAGCAGTTCTTC | CSASLPSGRVSYNEQFF
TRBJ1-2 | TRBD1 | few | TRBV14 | TGTGCCAGCAGCCTCCGGACAGGGGCTCTCTCTGAAGGCTACACCTTC | CASSLRTGALSEGYTF
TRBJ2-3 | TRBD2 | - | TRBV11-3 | TGTGCCAGCAGCCGAGGGACTAGCGGGAGTGGAACAGATACGCAGTATTTT | CASSRGTSGSGTDTQYF
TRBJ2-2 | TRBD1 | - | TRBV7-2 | TGTGCCAGCAGCCCCCGCAAGGGGGCTAACACCGGGGAGCTGTTTTTT | CASSPRKGANTGELFF